Listed below are T cell receptor beta chains from one sample, sequenced in a study of patients and donors after allogeneic stem cell transplantation. TCRdb redid the calling of the RT-PCR reads with MiXCR, one entry per CDR3 protein. The repertoire includes about 960,000 distinct CDR3 sequences, more than 15% of them detected once, and approximately 5.9% sits in the top ten. Sequenced material: blood, either unsorted or a sorted T cell fraction (not recorded which). Receptors were obtained from a human donor who was either an allogeneic HSCT recipient or a stem cell or donor lymphocyte infusion donor (not recorded which). It is not recorded whose cells these are; they may come from a transplant donor. The CDR3 runs from the conserved cysteine through the conserved F or W. The D gene is left open where the match is weak. Clone sizes are given selectively: once, few, many, or a class where the clone is expanded.

CDR3	DNA	V	J	D	size	length
CATSRDPGTSKYF	TGTGCCACCAGCAGAGATCCAGGGACTAGCAAGTATTTT	TRBV15	TRBJ2-3	TRBD2	many	13
CASRLGPLPNYGYTF	TGTGCCAGCAGGCTTGGGCCGCTTCCTAACTATGGCTACACCTTC	TRBV6-2/TRBV6-3	TRBJ1-2	-	few	15
CASSQEGAAGGGETQYF	TGTGCCAGCAGCCAAGAAGGGGCAGCGGGAGGGGGAGAGACCCAGTACTTC	TRBV4-2	TRBJ2-5	TRBD2	few	17
CSARDRTDYEQYF	TGCAGTGCTAGAGATAGGACAGACTACGAGCAGTACTTC	TRBV20-1	TRBJ2-7	-	many	13
CSARGTSGANVLTF	TGCAGTGCTAGAGGGACCTCTGGGGCCAACGTCCTGACTTTC	TRBV20-1	TRBJ2-6	-	few	14
CASSESSTRNSPLHF	TGTGCCAGCAGTGAATCGTCAACCAGGAATTCACCCCTCCACTTT	TRBV25-1	TRBJ1-6	-	-	15
CASSPQRTGYYGYTF	TGTGCCAGCAGCCCCCAGAGGACAGGGTACTATGGCTACACCTTC	TRBV9	TRBJ1-2	TRBD1	-	15
CASSPSPGTTNQETQYF	TGTGCCAGCAGCCCCTCTCCCGGGACAACAAACCAAGAGACCCAGTACTTC	TRBV7-9	TRBJ2-5	-	few	17
CASRSNLGGELFF	TGTGCCAGCAGGTCCAACCTGGGCGGGGAGCTGTTTTTT	TRBV7-2	TRBJ2-2	-	few	13
CASSLRQGGLNGYTF	TGCGCCAGCAGCTTGCGACAGGGGGGATTGAATGGCTACACCTTC	TRBV5-1	TRBJ1-2	TRBD1	-	15
CASSVGQGLVYEQYF	TGTGCCAGCAGCGTCGGACAGGGCCTAGTCTACGAGCAGTACTTC	TRBV13	TRBJ2-7	TRBD1	-	15
CASSLGSGAVEAGNTIYF	TGCGCCAGCAGCTTGGGGTCCGGGGCGGTGGAAGCTGGAAACACCATATATTTT	TRBV5-1	TRBJ1-3	-	few	18
CASSETGTGANVLTF	TGTGCCAGCAGTGAAACAGGGACTGGGGCCAACGTCCTGACTTTC	TRBV25-1	TRBJ2-6	-	few	15
CASALTGNTGELFF	TGCGCCAGTGCCCTAACAGGGAACACCGGGGAGCTGTTTTTT	TRBV5-1	TRBJ2-2	-	-	14
CASSGHPTNEKLFF	TGTGCCAGCAGTGGGCACCCAACTAATGAAAAACTGTTTTTT	TRBV6-1	TRBJ1-4	-	-	14
CASSWTTGTGGNEQFF	TGCGCCAGCAGTTGGACGACCGGGACAGGGGGCAATGAGCAGTTCTTC	TRBV5-1	TRBJ2-1	TRBD1	few	16
CATSRVGRVGIQYF	TGTGCCACCAGCAGAGTGGGCAGGGTCGGCATTCAGTACTTC	TRBV15	TRBJ2-4	-	few	14
CASSFGGAIDTQYF	TGTGCCAGCAGTTTCGGGGGGGCTATAGATACGCAGTATTTT	TRBV27	TRBJ2-3	TRBD2	-	14
CSARGAWPRVSDAGELFF	TGCAGTGCTAGAGGGGCTTGGCCCCGGGTCTCCGACGCCGGGGAGCTGTTTTTT	TRBV20-1	TRBJ2-2	-	-	18
CASSLGRDGNQPQHF	TGTGCCAGCAGCTTAGGCAGGGACGGCAATCAGCCCCAGCATTTT	TRBV7-8	TRBJ1-5	-	few	15
CASSSQGGTPAATNEKLFF	TGTGCCAGCAGCTCACAGGGGGGGACCCCTGCTGCAACTAATGAAAAACTGTTTTTT	TRBV11-1	TRBJ1-4	TRBD1	few	19
CASSSLEGQISYNEQFF	TGTGCCAGCAGCTCCTTGGAGGGCCAGATATCCTACAATGAGCAGTTCTTC	TRBV7-9	TRBJ2-1	-	-	17
CSAPLSGSSDTQYF	TGCAGTGCTCCCCTCAGCGGGAGTTCAGATACGCAGTATTTT	TRBV20-1	TRBJ2-3	TRBD2	few	14
CASSYFPSGDTGELFF	TGTGCCAGCAGTTACTTTCCTAGCGGGGACACCGGGGAGCTGTTTTTT	TRBV6-5	TRBJ2-2	TRBD2	-	16
CASRDRSFGTYEQYF	TGTGCCAGTAGAGACAGGTCCTTTGGCACCTACGAGCAGTACTTC	TRBV19	TRBJ2-7	-	-	15
CASREDPGQGISGYTF	TGTGCCAGCAGGGAGGATCCAGGACAGGGGATATCGGGCTACACCTTC	TRBV6-1	TRBJ1-2	TRBD1	-	16
CASSQDGVQDTEAFF	TGTGCCAGCAGCCAAGATGGGGTCCAGGACACTGAAGCTTTCTTT	TRBV4-2	TRBJ1-1	-	-	15
CASSYGGQAGETQYF	TGTGCCAGCAGTTACGGCGGACAGGCGGGAGAGACCCAGTACTTC	TRBV6-5	TRBJ2-5	TRBD1	-	15
CSVQGANTEAFF	TGCAGCGTGCAGGGGGCGAACACTGAAGCTTTCTTT	TRBV29-1	TRBJ1-1	TRBD1	-	12
CASSVQDGRSFGNYGYTF	TGTGCCAGCAGCGTGCAGGACGGCCGCTCCTTCGGGAACTATGGCTACACCTTC	TRBV9	TRBJ1-2	-	few	18
CASSMDLYLTDAFF	TGTGCCAGCAGCATGGATCTTTACTTAACAGACGCTTTCTTT	TRBV6-1	TRBJ1-1	-	many	14
CASSFPNRDEGYF	TGTGCCAGCAGCTTCCCAAACCGGGACGAGGGATATTTT	TRBV7-2	TRBJ2-3	-	few	13
CSARGTGLYNEQFF	TGCAGTGCTAGAGGGACAGGGCTGTACAATGAGCAGTTCTTC	TRBV20-1	TRBJ2-1	TRBD1	many	14
CSATGRGASGNTIYF	TGCAGTGCCACCGGGAGGGGGGCCTCTGGAAACACCATATATTTT	TRBV20-1	TRBJ1-3	-	few	15
CSVAGDGTYEQYF	TGCAGCGTTGCTGGGGACGGTACCTACGAGCAGTACTTC	TRBV29-1	TRBJ2-7	-	few	13
CASSQFSGGNLAFF	TGTGCCAGCAGCCAATTTTCAGGGGGTAATTTGGCTTTCTTT	TRBV3-1	TRBJ1-1	TRBD1	few	14
CASSRWAGIYNEQFF	TGTGCCAGCAGTCGGTGGGCAGGGATCTACAATGAGCAGTTCTTC	TRBV6-2/TRBV6-3	TRBJ2-1	-	few	15
CASSLQSVAGGETQYF	TGTGCCAGCAGCCTACAGAGTGTAGCGGGAGGTGAGACCCAGTACTTC	TRBV11-3	TRBJ2-5	TRBD2	-	16
CASSPRGRASEQYF	TGTGCCAGCAGCCCGAGGGGGAGGGCCAGCGAGCAGTACTTC	TRBV12-3/TRBV12-4	TRBJ2-7	-	few	14
CSAREWEAGSSTDTQYF	TGCAGTGCTAGAGAATGGGAGGCGGGGTCTAGCACAGATACGCAGTATTTT	TRBV20-1	TRBJ2-3	-	few	17
CASSQDGTSGNTIYF	TGTGCCAGCAGCCAAGACGGGACCTCTGGAAACACCATATATTTT	TRBV4-2	TRBJ1-3	-	few	15
CASSLQGGLSYEQYF	TGCGCCAGCAGCCTACAGGGTGGACTGTCCTACGAGCAGTACTTC	TRBV5-1	TRBJ2-7	-	-	15
CASRRTSGTYEQYF	TGTGCCAGCAGAAGGACTAGCGGGACTTACGAGCAGTACTTC	TRBV6-1	TRBJ2-7	TRBD2	few	14
CASSGLAGTEQFF	TGTGCCAGCAGTGGACTAGCGGGAACTGAGCAGTTCTTC	TRBV12-3/TRBV12-4	TRBJ2-1	TRBD2	few	13
CASSYQLAGGPWNEQFF	TGTGCCAGCAGTTACCAATTAGCGGGGGGGCCTTGGAATGAGCAGTTCTTC	TRBV12-3/TRBV12-4	TRBJ2-1	TRBD2	-	17
CASSTGFPTYF	TGTGCCAGCAGTACGGGCTTCCCAACGTACTTC	TRBV6-2/TRBV6-3	TRBJ2-5	-	few	11
CASSFALAGVIETQYF	TGTGCCAGCAGCTTTGCCCTAGCGGGAGTTATTGAGACCCAGTACTTC	TRBV12-3/TRBV12-4	TRBJ2-5	TRBD2	-	16
CASRGTGGSGNTIYF	TGTGCCAGCAGAGGGACAGGGGGCTCTGGAAACACCATATATTTT	TRBV2	TRBJ1-3	TRBD1	few	15
CASSFETGANTDTQYF	TGTGCCAGCAGTTTTGAAACGGGGGCGAACACAGATACGCAGTATTTT	TRBV12-3/TRBV12-4	TRBJ2-3	-	-	16
CAWLAEGTHTQYF	TGTGCCTGGTTAGCGGAGGGGACCCATACGCAGTATTTT	TRBV30	TRBJ2-3	-	few	13
CASSYDLAGGSGEQFF	TGTGCCAGCAGTTATGACTTAGCGGGAGGATCTGGTGAGCAGTTCTTC	TRBV6-5	TRBJ2-1	TRBD2	-	16
CASSARPGTSGSGNNEQFF	TGTGCCAGCAGTGCCAGACCCGGGACTAGCGGGAGCGGCAACAATGAGCAGTTCTTC	TRBV2	TRBJ2-1	TRBD2	-	19
CATSTSSGGLRGQYF	TGTGCCACCAGCACCTCCTCAGGCGGACTGCGGGGGCAGTACTTC	TRBV15	TRBJ2-7	-	few	15
CASSLGPHFSSYEQYF	TGTGCCAGCAGCTTAGGACCTCACTTCAGCTCCTACGAGCAGTACTTC	TRBV11-1	TRBJ2-7	-	-	16